The clone carrying this T cell receptor (beta chain) turned up a few times. The antigen is unknown. The data are from a study of identical twins. Study-wide results and limits: While abundant cord blood beta clonotypes carried fewer insertions, memory repertoires showed no such pattern.

The V segment lost 3 bases and the J segment 2 bases; nucleotides outside the gene matches: 3. CDR3 size: 14 residues. Germline V gene sequence: CDR1 SGDLS, CDR2 YYNGEE. A universal primer site was created by template switching, with the cDNA bearing unique molecular identifiers. TCRdb fed the 5' RACE reads into MiXCR, producing one record per CDR3 protein. The sample lists approximately 600,000 distinct CDR3 sequences, just over 7% seen once, with 1.6% in the top ten. This same sample was also part of a study on yellow fever vaccine responses in identical twins.

The sequencing input was PBMCs. The rearrangement links TRBV9 to TRBJ1-2; 8 bases are shared with TRBD1. The receptor was isolated from a young woman in good health. CDR3 region: CASSDRTGNYGYTF. The CDR3, as DNA: TGTGCCAGCAGCGACAGGACAGGGAACTATGGCTACACCTTC.